Listed here are 30 T cell receptor beta chains from one sample, sequenced in a study of beta chain features in type 1 diabetes. Points from the study as a whole: TCRB CDR3 length was moderately but significantly reduced in all four CD4+ subsets of Type 1 diabetes patients.

No antigen has been identified for these receptors. Since all of the isolated RNA was reverse transcribed, expressed TCRB transcripts were what got sequenced. TCRdb keeps only in-frame clones here, not all; method: immunoSEQ multiplex PCR. Of approximately 50,000 clones in the sample, around 60% were seen once. The sequencing input was stem cell memory CD4+ T cells from blood. Source of these receptors: a woman in her 30s with type 1 diabetes.

The chain has TRBV9 and TRBJ2-1; TRBD2 might be the D (5 bases). This CDR3 spans 20 amino acids. CDR1 and CDR2 (germline): SGDLS, YYNGEE. V was cut by 0 bases and J by 1 base, with 23 bases left in between. The CDR3 DNA follows: TGTGCCAGCAGCGTAGATTACCGGACCGGGATGCGAGGGTCCTACAATGAGCAGTTCTTC. This codes for CASSVDYRTGMRGSYNEQFF. Supplemented by reference TRBV9 and TRBJ2-1, the full variable domain reads DSGVTQTPKHLITATGQRVTLRCSPRSGDLSVYWYQQSLDQGLQFLIQYYNGEERAKGNILERFSAQQFPDLHSELNLSSLELGDSALYFCASSVDYRTGMRGSYNEQFFGPGTRLTVL.

This sequence joins TRBV19 and TRBJ2-7, with TRBD2 identical over 11 bases. The CDR3 is 15 amino acids. Germline CDR1 reads LNHDA; CDR2 reads SQIVND (reference sequence). V dropped 5 bases and J dropped 6; count of bases not matched to a gene: 9. Here the CDR3 DNA reads TGTGCCAGTAGTTACGACGGACTAGCGGGTAGCGAGCAGTACTTC. Its translation is CASSYDGLAGSEQYF.

Here the CDR3 reads CASRRGGETQYF. The CDR3 coding sequence is TGTGCCAGCAGGCGGGGCGGGGAGACCCAGTACTTC. The V call is TRBV27, the J call TRBJ2-5; a weak D match, TRBD2 (6 bases). The V gene lost 6 bases and the J gene lost 5 bases, with 10 bases spanning the gap. This CDR3 has 12 residues. Germline V gives CDR1 MNHEY, CDR2 SMNVEV (reference sequence).

The chain couples TRBV19 to TRBJ1-1; 7 bases match TRBD1. This CDR3 contains 15 residues. J gave up 1 base and V 5 bases, and 7 bases lay outside the gene matches. Germline V gene data show CDR1 as LNHDA and CDR2 as SQIVND (reference sequence). In DNA form, the CDR3 reads TGTGCCAGTAGTGCCCGGGACAGCCCGAACACTGAAGCTTTCTTT. This codes for CASSARDSPNTEAFF. Based on the CDR3 plus reference TRBV19 and TRBJ1-1, the full variable domain is DGGITQSPKYLFRKEGQNVTLSCEQNLNHDAMYWYRQDPGQGLRLIYYSQIVNDFQKGDIAEGYSVSREKKESFPLTVTSAQKNPTAFYLCASSARDSPNTEAFFGQGTRLTVV.

This clone came up a few times. The chain recombines TRBV11-2 with TRBJ1-1, with 7 positions matching TRBD1. The CDR3 totals 13 residues. J gave up 6 bases and V 1 base, and 2 bases lay outside the gene matches. Germline V gene lookup returns CDR1 SGHAT and CDR2 FQNNGV. The CDR3 DNA sequence: TGTGCCAGCAGCTTAGCCCAGGGGGCTGAAGCTTTCTTT. It specifies CASSLAQGAEAFF.

The CDR3 DNA follows: TGTGCCAGCAGGAGGACTAGCGGGAGAGGAGAGCAGTACTTC. Protein product: CASRRTSGRGEQYF. The V call is TRBV2, the J call TRBJ2-7, with 13 bases matching TRBD2. CDR1 and CDR2 (germline): SNHLY, FYNNEI. CDR3 length equals 14 residues. V was pared by 6 bases and J by 7 bases, with 6 bases of the junction left unmatched. The complete variable domain, with remaining parts taken from reference TRBV2 and TRBJ2-7, reads EPEVTQTPSHQVTQMGQEVILRCVPISNHLYFYWYRQILGQKVEFLVSFYNNEISEKSEIFDDQFSVERPDGSNFTLKIRSTKLEDSAMYFCASRRTSGRGEQYFGPGTRLTVT.

The V and J genes are TRBV10-3 and TRBJ2-5, with D tentatively TRBD1 (6 bases). V lost 0 bases to trimming and J lost 2 bases, with 7 bases between them. Germline-derived CDR1 and CDR2 are ENHRY and SYGVKD. The CDR3 is made up of 14 amino acids. CDR3 amino acids: CAISESTGQETQYF. The CDR3 DNA sequence: TGTGCCATCAGTGAGTCGACAGGTCAAGAGACCCAGTACTTC.

The chain employs TRBV12-5 and TRBJ1-2; 7 positions agree with TRBD1. This CDR3 contains 16 residues. CDR1 is LGHNT and CDR2 is FRNRAP in the germline V gene. V lost 0 bases to trimming and J lost 2 bases; unmatched junction nucleotides: 6. Here the CDR3 DNA reads TGTGCTAGTGGTTTGGTACTCGGCAGGGGGAACTATGGCTACACCTTC. Translated, it gives CASGLVLGRGNYGYTF.

The chain joins TRBV6-1 to TRBJ2-5; 9 bases align to TRBD1. The CDR3 has 13 amino acids. Per the germline V gene, CDR1 is MNHNS and CDR2 is SASEGT. Trimming took 8 bases from V and 4 from J; bases not matched to a gene: 5. In nucleotides, the CDR3 is TGTGCCAGCGTAGAGACAGGGGGAGAGACCCAGTACTTC. Its protein is CASVETGGETQYF.

In DNA form, the CDR3 reads TGCGCCAGCAGCTTGGCGGGAGGGCACTACGAGCAGTACTTC. Amino acid sequence: CASSLAGGHYEQYF. The gene calls are TRBV5-1 and TRBJ2-7; 8 bases line up with TRBD2. Per the germline V gene, CDR1 is SGHRS and CDR2 is YFSETQ. The CDR3 extends over 14 amino acids. V dropped 0 bases and J dropped 3; count of bases not matched to a gene: 2.

The chain joins TRBV2 to TRBJ2-4; TRBD1 agrees at 8 bases. CDR3 length equals 14 residues. Germline-derived CDR1 and CDR2 are SNHLY and FYNNEI. The J segment lost 5 bases and the V segment lost 8 bases, leaving 8 bases of the junction unmatched. The CDR3 region has the DNA TGTGCCAGCGGGACAGGACCGATCGAAAACATTCAGTACTTC. The encoded protein is CASGTGPIENIQYF.

This clone turned up a few times. CDR3 nucleotide sequence: TGCAGCGTCACAACAGGGGATGAAGCTTTCTTT. Its protein is CSVTTGDEAFF. The chain combines TRBV29-1 with TRBJ1-1; 7 bases are shared with TRBD1. V lost 6 bases to trimming and J lost 7 bases; unmatched junction nucleotides: 5. Germline CDR1 and CDR2: SQVTM and ANQGSEA. The CDR3 runs 11 residues.

The CDR3 protein is CASSLQGADQPQHF. In DNA form, the CDR3 reads TGTGCCAGCAGTCTACAGGGGGCGGATCAGCCCCAGCATTTT. The chain links TRBV2 to TRBJ1-5, with 9 nucleotides matching TRBD1. The CDR3 covers 14 residues. CDR1 is SNHLY and CDR2 is FYNNEI in the germline V gene. The ends lost 5 bases at V and 5 bases at J; junction bases unmatched: 4.

J is TRBJ1-1 and V is TRBV11-3; D is ambiguous. V lost 0 bases, J lost 0 bases, and 5 bases lay in between. This CDR3 comprises 14 residues. Germline CDR1 SGHNT, CDR2 YENEEA. CDR3 residues: CASSLDLLNTEAFF. The CDR3 DNA sequence: TGTGCCAGCAGCTTAGATCTGTTGAACACTGAAGCTTTCTTT.

This clone has only a few counts. The gene calls are TRBV7-2 and TRBJ1-5; 7 nucleotides match TRBD1. Germline V gene lookup returns CDR1 SGHTA and CDR2 FQGNSA. The ends lost 6 bases at V and 2 bases at J; junction bases unmatched: 4. The CDR3 extends over 14 amino acids. As DNA, the CDR3 is TGTGCCAGCAGAAATGGACAGGGCAATCAGCCCCAGCATTTT. This translates into CASRNGQGNQPQHF.

The chain uses TRBV2 and TRBJ2-7, with D possibly being TRBD2 (6 bases). Trimming removed 6 bases from V and 5 bases from J, with 8 bases in between. CDR1 is SNHLY and CDR2 is FYNNEI in the germline V gene. The CDR3 is 11 residues long. The chain's CDR3 is CASRIADEQYF. Here the CDR3 DNA reads TGTGCCAGCAGGATAGCGGACGAGCAGTACTTC.

The genes are TRBV5-1 and TRBJ2-1; 7 nucleotides match TRBD1. CDR1 SGHRS and CDR2 YFSETQ come from the germline V gene. This CDR3 has 15 residues. The V gene end was trimmed by 5 bases and the J gene end by 6 bases; junction bases not matched to a gene: 11. The CDR3 nucleotides are TGCGCCAGCAGACCCTCCCTCGGGACAGCCAATGAGCAGTTCTTC. This encodes CASRPSLGTANEQFF.

The gene calls are TRBV7-3 and TRBJ2-3, with TRBD2 as a possible D gene (6 bases). The CDR3 spans 14 residues. CDR1 and CDR2 from the germline V gene are SGHTA and FQGTGA. The germline V and J ends were trimmed by 1 base and 4 bases, with 9 bases remaining between them. CDR3 sequence: CASSLRGEADTQYF. CDR3 coding DNA: TGTGCCAGCAGCTTAAGAGGGGAGGCAGATACGCAGTATTTT.

The chain couples TRBV28 to TRBJ1-1; TRBD1 matches 9 bases. The CDR3 covers 13 residues. J was trimmed by 8 bases and V by 3 bases; bases with no gene match: 4. Germline V gene lookup returns CDR1 MDHEN and CDR2 SYDVKM. CDR3 in DNA: TGTGCCAGCAGTTTGACAGGGGGACGAGAAGCTTTCTTT. This gives the protein CASSLTGGREAFF.

This clone showed up just a few times. The chain couples TRBV14 to TRBJ1-2; 8 nucleotides align to TRBD1. Germline CDR1 and CDR2: SGHDN and FVKESK. The CDR3 totals 14 residues. J gave up 10 bases and V 4 bases, and 11 bases lay outside the gene matches. The CDR3 nucleotides read TGTGCCAGCAGCCTTGACCCAGGGGGCCTTTTCTACACCTTC. This encodes CASSLDPGGLFYTF.

The rearrangement uses TRBV7-9 and TRBJ2-3; 7 nucleotides line up with TRBD2. The CDR3 totals 14 residues. V lost 5 bases, J lost 0 bases, and 2 bases stayed unmatched. CDR1 SEHNR and CDR2 FQNEAQ come from the germline V gene (reference sequence). The CDR3 loop reads CASSRGDSTDTQYF. CDR3 DNA sequence: TGTGCCAGCAGCCGGGGGGACAGCACAGATACGCAGTATTTT.

The rearrangement joins TRBV4-1 to TRBJ1-4, with D perhaps TRBD1 (6 bases). The CDR3 is 15 amino acids. Trimming took off 3 bases at V and 10 bases at J, with 18 bases between the two ends. The V gene's germline CDR1 is MGHRA and CDR2 YSYEKL. CDR3 in amino acids: CASSQGDTDVTKLFF. DNA for the CDR3: TGCGCCAGCAGCCAGGGGGACACGGACGTGACAAAACTGTTTTTT.

The chain employs TRBV19 and TRBJ1-3; D possibly corresponds to TRBD1 (6 bases). Germline CDR1 and CDR2: LNHDA and SQIVND (reference sequence). The CDR3 has 15 amino acids. V lost 4 bases and J 0 bases, leaving 10 bases between the germline ends. As DNA, the CDR3 is TGTGCCAGTAGTACCACAGGGCACTCTGGAAACACCATATATTTT. Translating it yields CASSTTGHSGNTIYF.

V and J are TRBV4-1 and TRBJ1-2; D remains ambiguous. There are 14 residues in the CDR3. V was cut by 5 bases and J by 3 bases, with 13 bases left in between. Per the germline V gene, CDR1 is MGHRA and CDR2 is YSYEKL. In nucleotides, the CDR3 is TGCGCCAGCAGCGCCCATCTGAGGGACTATGGCTACACCTTC. Translating gives CASSAHLRDYGYTF.

The chain employs TRBV9 and TRBJ1-2; the match to TRBD1 covers 7 bases. Losses at the gene ends were 0 bases for V and 0 bases for J; bases not matched to a gene: 5. This CDR3 has 16 amino acids. Germline lookup yields CDR1 SGDLS and CDR2 YYNGEE. This chain's CDR3 is CASSVGGTETNYGYTF. CDR3 DNA: TGTGCCAGCAGCGTAGGGGGGACAGAAACTAACTATGGCTACACCTTC.

This clone came up a few times. The chain recombines TRBV7-3 with TRBJ2-2; D is possibly TRBD2 (5 bases). This CDR3 comprises 15 residues. The V gene's germline CDR1 is SGHTA and CDR2 FQGTGA. Trimming left V 1 base short and J 4 bases short, with 10 bases between. CDR3 loop: CASSLNSAPTGELFF. For the CDR3, the DNA is TGTGCCAGCAGCTTAAATAGCGCTCCCACCGGGGAGCTGTTTTTT.

The chain employs TRBV11-1 and TRBJ1-1; no clear D gene. CDR1 and CDR2 (germline): SGHAT, FQDESV (reference sequence). The CDR3 has 14 amino acids. V gave up 5 bases and J gave up 0 bases, with 10 bases separating them. CDR3 coding DNA: TGTGCCAGCAGCACCGAATTAGTGAACACTGAAGCTTTCTTT. Translated, it gives CASSTELVNTEAFF.

The chain is built from TRBV9 and TRBJ2-2; D remains unclear. The CDR3 has 13 residues. V gave up 3 bases and J gave up 4 bases, with 7 bases separating them. Germline values: CDR1 SGDLS, CDR2 YYNGEE. The CDR3 DNA reads as TGTGCCAGCAGCGGGCAGTTCACCGGGGAGCTGTTTTTT. Its translation: CASSGQFTGELFF.

The rearrangement uses TRBV29-1 and TRBJ1-2; D call uncertain. This CDR3 is built from 16 residues. CDR1 and CDR2 from the germline V gene are SQVTM and ANQGSEA. V lost 4 bases and J lost 5, with 23 bases in between. The CDR3 spells CSVGTGWVAQKYGYTF. CDR3 in DNA: TGCAGCGTTGGAACGGGGTGGGTGGCACAGAAATATGGCTACACCTTC.

The chain combines TRBV25-1 with TRBJ2-1; TRBD2 might be the D (6 bases). Trimming cost V 7 bases and J 1 base, with 14 bases left between them. Germline CDR1 is MGHDK and CDR2 is SYGVNS. This CDR3 has 15 amino acids. The CDR3 DNA follows: TGTGCCAGCAACCCAATCGGGGGTTCCTACAATGAGCAGTTCTTC. It codes for CASNPIGGSYNEQFF.